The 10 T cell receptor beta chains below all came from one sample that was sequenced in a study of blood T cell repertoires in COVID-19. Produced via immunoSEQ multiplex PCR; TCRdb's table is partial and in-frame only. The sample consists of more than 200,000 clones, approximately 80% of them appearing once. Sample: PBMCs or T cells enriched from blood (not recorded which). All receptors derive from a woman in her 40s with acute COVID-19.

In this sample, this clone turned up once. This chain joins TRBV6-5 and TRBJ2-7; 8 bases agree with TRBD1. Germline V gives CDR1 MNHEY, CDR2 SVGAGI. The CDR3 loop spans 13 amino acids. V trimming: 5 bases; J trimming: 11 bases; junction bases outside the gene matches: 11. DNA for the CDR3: TGTGCCAGCAGTCTCGAACAGTCACAGGGGGAGTACTTC. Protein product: CASSLEQSQGEYF.

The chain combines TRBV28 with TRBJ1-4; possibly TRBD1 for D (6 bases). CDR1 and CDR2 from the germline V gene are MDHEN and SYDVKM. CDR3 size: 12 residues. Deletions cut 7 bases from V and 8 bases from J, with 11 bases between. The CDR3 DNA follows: TGTGCCAGCAACCAAGGGGGAGAAAAACTGTTTTTT. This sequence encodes CASNQGGEKLFF.

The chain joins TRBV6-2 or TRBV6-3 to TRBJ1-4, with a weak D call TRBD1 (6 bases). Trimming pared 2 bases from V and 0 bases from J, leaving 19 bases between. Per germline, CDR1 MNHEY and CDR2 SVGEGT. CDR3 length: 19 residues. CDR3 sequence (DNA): TGTGCCAGCAGTTACGGATCCAGGGGAATCCGTTCAACTAATGAAAAACTGTTTTTT. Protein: CASSYGSRGIRSTNEKLFF.

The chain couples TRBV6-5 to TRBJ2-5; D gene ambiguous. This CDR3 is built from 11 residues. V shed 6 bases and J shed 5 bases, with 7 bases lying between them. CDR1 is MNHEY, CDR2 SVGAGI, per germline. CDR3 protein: CASRKQETQYF. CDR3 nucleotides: TGTGCCAGCAGGAAACAGGAGACCCAGTACTTC.

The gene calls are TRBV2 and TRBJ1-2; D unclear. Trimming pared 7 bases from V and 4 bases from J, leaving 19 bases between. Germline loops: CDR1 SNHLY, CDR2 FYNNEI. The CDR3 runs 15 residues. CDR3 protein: CASILNTFRGYGYTF. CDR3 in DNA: TGTGCCAGCATCCTAAACACGTTCCGCGGCTATGGCTACACCTTC.

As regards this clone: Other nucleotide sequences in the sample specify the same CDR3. CDR3 protein: CASSQGGGNQPQHF. CDR3 coding DNA: TGTGCCAGCAGCCAAGGGGGGGGCAATCAGCCCCAGCATTTT. This sequence joins TRBV3-1 (or the pseudogene TRBV3-2) and TRBJ1-5, with D maybe TRBD1 (5 bases). Trimming took off 1 base at V and 2 bases at J, with 6 bases between the two ends. Germline V CDR1 and CDR2: LGHDT, YNNKEL (reference sequence). The CDR3 has 14 amino acids.

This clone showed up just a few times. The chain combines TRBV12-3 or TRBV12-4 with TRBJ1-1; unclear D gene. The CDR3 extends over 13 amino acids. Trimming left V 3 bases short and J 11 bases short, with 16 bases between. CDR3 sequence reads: CASSFGVQLWAFF. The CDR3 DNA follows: TGTGCCAGCAGTTTCGGGGTCCAGCTTTGGGCTTTCTTT.

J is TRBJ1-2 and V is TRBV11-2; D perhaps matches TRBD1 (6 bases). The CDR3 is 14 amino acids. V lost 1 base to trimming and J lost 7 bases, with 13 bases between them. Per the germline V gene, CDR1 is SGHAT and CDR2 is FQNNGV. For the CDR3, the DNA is TGTGCCAGCAGCTTAGTCGTACAGGGTCCTGGCTACACCTTC. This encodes CASSLVVQGPGYTF.

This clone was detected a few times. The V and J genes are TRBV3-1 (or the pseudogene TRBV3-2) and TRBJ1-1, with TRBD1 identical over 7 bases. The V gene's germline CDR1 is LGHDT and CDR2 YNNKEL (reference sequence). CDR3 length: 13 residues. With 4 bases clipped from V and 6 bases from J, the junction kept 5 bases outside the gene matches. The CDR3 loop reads CASSPLQGSEAFF. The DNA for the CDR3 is TGTGCCAGCAGCCCGTTACAGGGGTCTGAAGCTTTCTTT.

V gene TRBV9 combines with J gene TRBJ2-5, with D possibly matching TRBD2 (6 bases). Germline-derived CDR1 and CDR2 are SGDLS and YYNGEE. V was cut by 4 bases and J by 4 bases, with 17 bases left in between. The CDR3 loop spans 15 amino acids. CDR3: CASSPLLALGETQYF. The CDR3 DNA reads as TGTGCCAGCAGCCCTCTTCTAGCGTTAGGAGAGACCCAGTACTTC. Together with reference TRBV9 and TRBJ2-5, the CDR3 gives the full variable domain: DSGVTQTPKHLITATGQRVTLRCSPRSGDLSVYWYQQSLDQGLQFLIQYYNGEERAKGNILERFSAQQFPDLHSELNLSSLELGDSALYFCASSPLLALGETQYFGPGTRLLVL.